A selection of T cell receptor beta chains follows, all from one sample in a study of shared clonotypes between healthy human individuals. Assay used: immunoSEQ multiplex PCR; TCRdb lists only in-frame clones, some missing. The sample lists about 1,500,000 clones, over 95% occurring once. Sequencing was performed on naive CD4+ T cells sorted from blood. The source is a young man in good health. Each CDR3 is given with its conserved first and last residue. The D gene is left open where the match is weak. Clone size is not always given. Where it is, it says once, few, many or a class for expanded clones.

j_call clone_size v_call d_call cdr3_nt cdr3_aa
TRBJ2-3 NA TRBV14 TRBD2 TGTGCCAGCAGCCAAGATCGGGGACGGGAGGGCCACACAGATACGCAGTATTTT CASSQDRGREGHTDTQYF
TRBJ2-1 once TRBV10-1 NA TGCGCCAGCAACACCCCGCGGCAGGGAAGAAATGAGCAGTTCTTC CASNTPRQGRNEQFF
TRBJ2-3 once TRBV11-3 NA TGTGCCAGCAGCTTAGATCCCCCCCCAGATACGCAGTATTTT CASSLDPPPDTQYF
TRBJ2-6 NA TRBV5-5 TRBD1 TGTGCCAGCAGCTTGTCCCTCGGACAGGGGTGGGACGTCCTGACTTTC CASSLSLGQGWDVLTF
TRBJ1-2 NA TRBV27 TRBD1 TGTGCCAGCAGTCCATACCGGGACAGCCATGGCTACACCTTC CASSPYRDSHGYTF
TRBJ2-1 NA TRBV5-1 NA TGCGCCAGCAGCCCTGGGACAAAGACCGATGAGCAGTTCTTC CASSPGTKTDEQFF
TRBJ1-5 NA TRBV19 NA TGTGCCAGTAGCCACAGGACTCAGCCCCAGCATTTT CASSHRTQPQHF
TRBJ1-5 once TRBV2 TRBD1 TGTGCCAGCAGCCGGGACAGGGGCAGTCAGCCCCAGCATTTT CASSRDRGSQPQHF
TRBJ1-5 NA TRBV19 NA TGTGCCAGTAGTATAGACTCTTCCAGGAGCTATCAGCCCCAGCATTTT CASSIDSSRSYQPQHF
TRBJ2-7 NA TRBV19 TRBD2 TGTGCCAGTAGCAAATCTAGCGGGAGAACGGGCGAGCAGTACTTC CASSKSSGRTGEQYF
TRBJ2-1 NA TRBV7-2 TRBD2 TGTGCCAGCAGCCCCGTATTCGAGACTAGCGGGAATAGGAATGAGCAGTTCTTC CASSPVFETSGNRNEQFF
TRBJ2-2 NA TRBV19 TRBD2 TGTGCCAGTAGTCGGCGGGAGGGGATGGCCGGGGAGCTGTTTTTT CASSRREGMAGELFF
TRBJ1-3 NA TRBV9 NA TGTGCCAGCAGTGCCCTCCCTGGAAACACCATATATTTT CASSALPGNTIYF
TRBJ2-7 NA TRBV27 TRBD1 TGTGCCAGCAGTTTATTAAGAGGGGGCGCGATTCACGAGCAGTACTTC CASSLLRGGAIHEQYF
TRBJ2-3 NA TRBV15 NA TGTGCCACCCGACTTGCGGCGACAGATACGCAGTATTTT CATRLAATDTQYF
TRBJ2-2 once TRBV6-1 NA TGTGCCAGCAGTGTACCCGCCGATCATCGAAGGGACGGGGAGCTGTTTTTT CASSVPADHRRDGELFF
TRBJ2-1 NA TRBV5-1 TRBD2 TGCGCCAGCAGCTTGGTAGGACTAGCGGCACCTTACAATGAGCAGTTCTTC CASSLVGLAAPYNEQFF
TRBJ1-5 NA TRBV2 NA TGTGCCAGCAGCGACGTGGCAGCTAATCAGCCCCAGCATTTT CASSDVAANQPQHF
TRBJ1-1 NA TRBV7-9 NA TGTGCCAGCAGCCCAAGGAGGACGAACACTGAAGCTTTCTTT CASSPRRTNTEAFF
TRBJ2-1 NA TRBV5-8 NA TGTGCCAGCAGCCTCTCTGGACTTTTCACGGCTGAGCAGTTCTTC CASSLSGLFTAEQFF
TRBJ2-7 NA TRBV2 NA TGTGCCAGCAGTCGTGGGGGGGCGTGGGCCTACGAGCAGTACTTC CASSRGGAWAYEQYF
TRBJ1-1 NA TRBV30 NA TGTGCCTGGACTAAACGGACGTTGGAAGCTTTCTTT CAWTKRTLEAFF
TRBJ2-2 NA TRBV7-9 TRBD2 TGTGCCAGCAGTGCCCAAGGGACTAGCGGGAGGTTGACCGGGGAGCTGTTTTTT CASSAQGTSGRLTGELFF
TRBJ2-3 NA TRBV4-1 TRBD2 TGCGCCAGCAGCCAAAAAGGGACTAGCGACACAGATACGCAGTATTTT CASSQKGTSDTDTQYF
TRBJ2-3 NA TRBV4-1 TRBD1 TGCGCCAGCAGCCTCGAAGACAGGGGGAGCACAGATACGCAGTATTTT CASSLEDRGSTDTQYF
TRBJ2-1 NA TRBV6-5 TRBD1 TGTGCCAGCAGAAACCGGGACAGGGGATTTGGTGAGCAGTTCTTC CASRNRDRGFGEQFF
TRBJ2-2 NA TRBV9 NA TGTGCCAGCAGCACCCGACAGATCACCGGGGAGCTGTTTTTT CASSTRQITGELFF
TRBJ2-7 NA TRBV7-9 NA TGTGCCAGCAGCAGGGGACCGGGCTACGAGCAGTACTTC CASSRGPGYEQYF
TRBJ2-7 NA TRBV6-1 NA TGTGCCAGCAGTGTTAACTACGAGCAGTACTTC CASSVNYEQYF
TRBJ2-1 once TRBV7-7 TRBD2 TGTGCTAGCAGCTTACAACTAGCGGGAGGCAATGAGCAGTTCTTC CASSLQLAGGNEQFF
TRBJ2-7 NA TRBV7-9 NA TGTGCCAGCACTAGGGACGCCTCCTACGAGCAGTACTTC CASTRDASYEQYF
TRBJ2-3 NA TRBV18 TRBD1 TGTGCCAGCTCACCAGACAGGGGGCTCACAGATACGCAGTATTTT CASSPDRGLTDTQYF
TRBJ1-1 NA TRBV5-1 NA TGCGCCAGCAGTGTGGAGGCCAGGGGATCCAGGGAAGCTTTCTTT CASSVEARGSREAFF
TRBJ2-6 once TRBV5-4 NA TGTGCCAGCAGCCTGGACTCTGGGGCCAACGTCCTGACTTTC CASSLDSGANVLTF
TRBJ1-2 NA TRBV10-2 TRBD1 TGCGCCAGCTCGCAGGGGGCCGGCTATGGCTACACCTTC CASSQGAGYGYTF